These 2 T cell receptor beta chains originate from one sample sequenced in a study of T cell responses to AZD1222 COVID-19 vaccine (dated by TCRdb to the early 2020s). In light of the paper, this sample's time point label describes: baseline before first vaccination. Libraries were made using the immunoSEQ multiplex PCR assay. TCRdb obtained this table from immuneACCESS and retained in-frame rearrangements with V and J assigned. These tables miss some clones; where compared with another copy, unresolved V genes account for less than half of the shortfall, and the remainder is unexplained. The sample data list 150,000 to 180,000 clones, and around 90% of these were observed just once. The leading ten clones occupy 3% to 3.5% of the sample. Specimen: peripheral blood, collected on day 0 of AZD1222 vaccination. These receptors were obtained from an adult in good health.

The chain employs TRBV5-8 and TRBJ2-7, with 10 positions matching TRBD1. The CDR3 totals 14 residues. The trim removed 4 bases at V and 3 bases at J, leaving 4 bases unmatched. Germline CDR1 SGHTS, CDR2 YDEGEE. Written as DNA, the CDR3 is TGTGCCAGCAGCCCCGGGGACAGGGGCTACGAGCAGTACTTC. It is translated as CASSPGDRGYEQYF.

This clone appeared once. This sequence joins TRBV5-6 and TRBJ2-1; no reliable D call. The V end was cut by 1 base, the J end by 0 bases, with 11 bases between. Germline V gene data show CDR1 as SGHDT and CDR2 as YYEEEE. This CDR3 is 16 amino acids long. The CDR3 DNA reads as TGTGCCAGCAGCTTGCCCGGTGAGTCCTCCTACAATGAGCAGTTCTTC. Its translation is CASSLPGESSYNEQFF.